The text below deals with one T cell receptor (beta chain). The antigen remains undetermined. TCRdb ran MiXCR on the PCR reads. The sample holds more than 14,000 clones, about 23% seen once. This sample was taken from a study of metastatic and nonmetastatic thyroid tumors. Across the study: For malignant and benign thyroid patients, tumor or nodule tissue and blood were the sources whose repertoires were compared. Study results and limitations: Compared with benign nodules, malignant thyroid tumors were reported to have significantly higher TCR beta diversity in both blood and tumor.

Until they underwent thyroid surgery, no patient had received any treatment. This clonotype originated in a female donor with papillary thyroid cancer or a benign thyroid nodule (not recorded which). Some clones in this sample may be carry-over from other donors' samples. Sequencing was carried out using tumor tissue.

The DNA of the CDR3 is TGTGCCAGCAGTTTGAGGCTTGTCGATGAGCAGTTCTTC. It translates to CASSLRLVDEQFF. The chain recombines TRBV12-3 or TRBV12-4 with TRBJ2-1; D call uncertain. The CDR3 spans 13 residues. V was trimmed by 3 bases and J by 8 bases, leaving 11 bases between them.